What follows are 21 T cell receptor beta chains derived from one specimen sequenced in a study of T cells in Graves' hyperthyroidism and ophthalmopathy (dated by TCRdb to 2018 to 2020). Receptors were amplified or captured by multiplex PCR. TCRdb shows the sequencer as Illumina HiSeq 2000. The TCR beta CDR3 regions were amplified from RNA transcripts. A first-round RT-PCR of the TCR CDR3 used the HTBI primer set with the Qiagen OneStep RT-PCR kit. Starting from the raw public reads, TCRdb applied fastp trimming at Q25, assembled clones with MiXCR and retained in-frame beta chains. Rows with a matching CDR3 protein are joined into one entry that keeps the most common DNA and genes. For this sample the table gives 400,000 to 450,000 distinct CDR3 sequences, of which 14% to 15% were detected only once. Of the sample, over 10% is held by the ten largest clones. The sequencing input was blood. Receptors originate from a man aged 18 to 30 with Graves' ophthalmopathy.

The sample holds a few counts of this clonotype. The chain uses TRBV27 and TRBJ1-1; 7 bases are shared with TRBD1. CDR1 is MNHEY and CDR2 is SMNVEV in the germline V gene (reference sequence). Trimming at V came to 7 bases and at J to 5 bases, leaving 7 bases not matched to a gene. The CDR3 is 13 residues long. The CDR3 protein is CASIHRGTTEAFF. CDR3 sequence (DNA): TGTGCCAGCATTCACAGGGGAACAACTGAAGCTTTCTTT.

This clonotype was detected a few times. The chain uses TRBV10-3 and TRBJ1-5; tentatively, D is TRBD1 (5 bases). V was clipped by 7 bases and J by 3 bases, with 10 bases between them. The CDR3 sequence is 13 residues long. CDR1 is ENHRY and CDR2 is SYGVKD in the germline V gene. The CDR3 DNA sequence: TGTGCCATCAAGGACAAACTCAATCAGCCCCAGCATTTT. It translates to CAIKDKLNQPQHF.

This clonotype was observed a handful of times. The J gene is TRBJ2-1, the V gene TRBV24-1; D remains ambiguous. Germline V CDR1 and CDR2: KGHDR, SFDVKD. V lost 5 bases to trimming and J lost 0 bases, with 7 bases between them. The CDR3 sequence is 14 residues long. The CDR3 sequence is CATSARSSYNEQFF. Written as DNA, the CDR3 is TGTGCCACCAGTGCTAGGAGCTCCTACAATGAGCAGTTCTTC.

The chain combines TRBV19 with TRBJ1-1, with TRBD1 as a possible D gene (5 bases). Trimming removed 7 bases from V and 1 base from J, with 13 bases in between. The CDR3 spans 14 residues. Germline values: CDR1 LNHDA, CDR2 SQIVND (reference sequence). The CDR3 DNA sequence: TGTGCCAGTATAATGGCGGGGGGGAACACTGAAGCTTTCTTT. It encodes CASIMAGGNTEAFF.

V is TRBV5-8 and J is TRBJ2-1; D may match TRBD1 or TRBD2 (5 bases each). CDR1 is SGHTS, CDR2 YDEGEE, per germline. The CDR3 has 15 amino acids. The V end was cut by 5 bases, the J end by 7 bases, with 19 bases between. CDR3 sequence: CASRLLGEPRNEQFF. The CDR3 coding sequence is TGTGCCAGCAGATTGTTAGGGGAGCCACGGAATGAGCAGTTCTTC.

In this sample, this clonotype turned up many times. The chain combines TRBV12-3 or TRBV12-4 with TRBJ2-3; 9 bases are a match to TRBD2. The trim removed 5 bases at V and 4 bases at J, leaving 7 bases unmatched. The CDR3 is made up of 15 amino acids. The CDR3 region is CASSLSGRGADTQYF. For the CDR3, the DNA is TGTGCCAGCAGTCTTAGCGGGAGAGGGGCAGATACGCAGTATTTT.

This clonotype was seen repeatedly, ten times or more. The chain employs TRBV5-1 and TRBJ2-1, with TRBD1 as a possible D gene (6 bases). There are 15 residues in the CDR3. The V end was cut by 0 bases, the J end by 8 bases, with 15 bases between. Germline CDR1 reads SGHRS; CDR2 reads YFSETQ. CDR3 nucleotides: TGCGCCAGCAGCTTGGGACTGGACAGCCTCGATGAGCAGTTCTTC. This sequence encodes CASSLGLDSLDEQFF.

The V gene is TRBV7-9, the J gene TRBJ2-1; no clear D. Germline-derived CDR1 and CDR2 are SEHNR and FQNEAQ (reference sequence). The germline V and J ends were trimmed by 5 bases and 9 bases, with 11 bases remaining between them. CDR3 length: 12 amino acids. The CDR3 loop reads CASSPDLVEQFF. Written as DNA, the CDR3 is TGTGCCAGCAGCCCGGACCTAGTTGAGCAGTTCTTC.

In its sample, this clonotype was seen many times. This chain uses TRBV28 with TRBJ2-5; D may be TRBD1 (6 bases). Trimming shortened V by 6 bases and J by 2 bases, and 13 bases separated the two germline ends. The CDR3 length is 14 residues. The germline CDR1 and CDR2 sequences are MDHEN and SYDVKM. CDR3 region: CASSSPGQQETQYF. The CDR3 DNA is TGTGCCAGCAGCTCTCCGGGACAACAAGAGACCCAGTACTTC.

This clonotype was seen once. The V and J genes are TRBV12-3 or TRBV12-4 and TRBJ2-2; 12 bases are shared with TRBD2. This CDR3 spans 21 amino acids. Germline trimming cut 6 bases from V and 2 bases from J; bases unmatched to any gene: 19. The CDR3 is CASSQPSFLAGGPINTGELFF. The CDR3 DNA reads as TGTGCCAGCAGCCAGCCCAGCTTTCTAGCGGGAGGGCCTATAAACACCGGGGAGCTGTTTTTT.

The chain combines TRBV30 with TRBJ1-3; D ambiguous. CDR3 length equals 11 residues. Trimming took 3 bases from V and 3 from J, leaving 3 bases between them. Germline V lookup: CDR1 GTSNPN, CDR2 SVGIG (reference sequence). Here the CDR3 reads CAWRIGNTIYF. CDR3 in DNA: TGTGCCTGGAGGATTGGAAACACCATATATTTT.

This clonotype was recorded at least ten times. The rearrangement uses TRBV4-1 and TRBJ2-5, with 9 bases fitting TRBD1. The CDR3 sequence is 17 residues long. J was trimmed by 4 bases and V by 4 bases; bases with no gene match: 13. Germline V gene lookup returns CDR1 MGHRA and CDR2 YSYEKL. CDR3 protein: CASSLRSDRGHGETQYF. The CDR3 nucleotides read TGCGCCAGCAGCCTACGTTCGGACAGGGGACATGGAGAGACCCAGTACTTC.

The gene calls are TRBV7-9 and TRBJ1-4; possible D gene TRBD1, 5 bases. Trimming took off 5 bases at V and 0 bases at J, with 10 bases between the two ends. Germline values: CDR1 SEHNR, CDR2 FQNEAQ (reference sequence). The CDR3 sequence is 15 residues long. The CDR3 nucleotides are TGTGCCAGCAGCGATGGACAAACAACTAATGAAAAACTGTTTTTT. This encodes CASSDGQTTNEKLFF.

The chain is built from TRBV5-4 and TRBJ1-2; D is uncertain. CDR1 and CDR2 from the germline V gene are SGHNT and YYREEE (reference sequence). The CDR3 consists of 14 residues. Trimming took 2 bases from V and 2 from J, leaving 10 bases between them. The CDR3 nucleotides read TGTGCCAGCAGCTTCCCGGACCGAAACTATGGCTACACCTTC. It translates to CASSFPDRNYGYTF.

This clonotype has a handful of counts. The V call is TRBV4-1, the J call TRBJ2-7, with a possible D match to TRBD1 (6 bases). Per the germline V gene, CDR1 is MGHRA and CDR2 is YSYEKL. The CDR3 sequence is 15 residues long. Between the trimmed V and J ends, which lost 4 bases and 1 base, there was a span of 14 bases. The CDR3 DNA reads TGCGCCAGCAGCCGAATAGGACAGCCTTCCTACGAGCAGTACTTC. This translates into CASSRIGQPSYEQYF.

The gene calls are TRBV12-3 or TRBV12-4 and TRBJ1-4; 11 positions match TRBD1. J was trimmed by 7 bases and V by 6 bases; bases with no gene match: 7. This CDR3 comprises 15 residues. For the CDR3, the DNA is TGTGCCAGCAGCTCGGACAGGGGGCAAGGTGAAAAACTGTTTTTT. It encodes CASSSDRGQGEKLFF.

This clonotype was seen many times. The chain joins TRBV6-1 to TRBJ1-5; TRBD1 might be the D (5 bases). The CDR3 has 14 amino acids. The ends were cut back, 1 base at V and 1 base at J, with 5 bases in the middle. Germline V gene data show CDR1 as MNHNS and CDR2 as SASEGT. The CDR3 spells CASSEGQSNQPQHF. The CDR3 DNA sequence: TGTGCCAGCAGTGAAGGACAGAGCAATCAGCCCCAGCATTTT.

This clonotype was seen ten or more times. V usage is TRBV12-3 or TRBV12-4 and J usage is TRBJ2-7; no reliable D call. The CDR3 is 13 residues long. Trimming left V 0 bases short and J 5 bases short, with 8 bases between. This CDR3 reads CASSLALFHEQYF. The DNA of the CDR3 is TGTGCCAGCAGTTTAGCCTTATTCCACGAGCAGTACTTC.

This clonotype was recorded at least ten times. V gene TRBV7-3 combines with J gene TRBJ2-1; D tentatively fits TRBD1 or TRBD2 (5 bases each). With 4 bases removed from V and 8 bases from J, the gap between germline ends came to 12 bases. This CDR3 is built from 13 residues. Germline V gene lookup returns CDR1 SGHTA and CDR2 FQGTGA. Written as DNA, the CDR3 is TGTGCCAGCAGCTCCCGACGGGACGATGAGCAGTTCTTC. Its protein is CASSSRRDDEQFF.

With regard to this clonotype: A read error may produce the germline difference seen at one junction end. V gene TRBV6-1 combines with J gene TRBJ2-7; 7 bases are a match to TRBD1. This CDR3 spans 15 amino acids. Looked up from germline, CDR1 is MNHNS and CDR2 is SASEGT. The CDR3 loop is CASRPGQILTYGQYF. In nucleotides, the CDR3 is TGTGCCAGCAGGCCGGGACAGATTCTAACCTACGGGCAGTACTTC.

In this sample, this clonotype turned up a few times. CDR3 protein: CASSFERGGLYEQFF. CDR3 DNA sequence: TGTGCCAGCAGCTTCGAAAGGGGGGGCCTATATGAGCAGTTCTTC. The rearrangement links TRBV11-2 to TRBJ2-1; the D gene is possibly TRBD2 (7 bases). The CDR3 extends over 15 amino acids. Germline V gene lookup returns CDR1 SGHAT and CDR2 FQNNGV. V lost 3 bases, J lost 8 bases, and 17 bases lay in between.